This T cell receptor beta chain derives from a study of blood T cells in healthy people across ages. Findings and caveats of the study: As age increased, TCR beta diversity per million T cells fell in a roughly linear fashion.

A sample-barcoded 5' primer and a J-beta primer mix were used in a second PCR of about 6 to 11 cycles. The template-switch adaptor was a 5' adaptor with 12 random nucleotides. It tagged each cDNA molecule. TCRdb ran MiXCR on the 5' RACE reads and lists one entry per CDR3 protein. The sample consists of around 940,000 distinct CDR3 sequences, roughly 51% of them appearing once. The CDR3 has 15 amino acids. From germline, CDR1 is MGHRA and CDR2 YSYEKL. In regard to this clonotype: Its antigen is currently unknown.

V and J are TRBV4-1 and TRBJ2-4; D call uncertain. The DNA matches TRBJ2-7 better at its end, which makes the J call doubtful. This TCR came from a woman aged 55-69 years in good health. What was sequenced was blood. CDR3 nucleotides: TGCGCCAGCAGCCAAGAAGTCGGCCAGGACTACGAGCAGTACTTC. Its translation: CASSQEVGQDYEQYF.